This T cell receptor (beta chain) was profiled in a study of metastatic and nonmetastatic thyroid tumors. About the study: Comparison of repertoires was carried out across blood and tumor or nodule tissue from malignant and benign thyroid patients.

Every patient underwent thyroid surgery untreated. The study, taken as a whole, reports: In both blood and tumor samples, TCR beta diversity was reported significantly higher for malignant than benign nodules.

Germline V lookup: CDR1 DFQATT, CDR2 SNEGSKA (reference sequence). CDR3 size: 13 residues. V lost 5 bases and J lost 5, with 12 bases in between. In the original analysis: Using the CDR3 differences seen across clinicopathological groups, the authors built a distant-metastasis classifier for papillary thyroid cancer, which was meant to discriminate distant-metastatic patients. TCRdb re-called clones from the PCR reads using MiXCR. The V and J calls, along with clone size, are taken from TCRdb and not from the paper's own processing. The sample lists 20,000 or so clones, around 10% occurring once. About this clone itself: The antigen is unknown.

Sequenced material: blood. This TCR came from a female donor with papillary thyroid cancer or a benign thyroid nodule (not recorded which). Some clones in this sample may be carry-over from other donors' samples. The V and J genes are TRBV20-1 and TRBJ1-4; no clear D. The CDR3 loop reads CSAQVDGNEKLFF. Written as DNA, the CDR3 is TGCAGTGCTCAAGTGGACGGGAATGAAAAACTGTTTTTT.